The table lists the clone carrying this T cell receptor beta chain with many counts. V gave up 6 bases and J gave up 6 bases, with 9 bases separating them. Per germline, CDR1 MDHEN and CDR2 SYDVKM. The CDR3 covers 11 residues. TCRdb fed the RT-PCR reads into MiXCR, producing one record per CDR3 protein. This repertoire shows about 700,000 distinct CDR3 sequences, 11% to 15% found once; its top ten account for 3.6%. V and J are TRBV28 and TRBJ2-7; unclear D gene. The sample was memory CD4+ T cells from blood. This receptor was obtained from a female donor in good health, serving as a healthy control. The CDR3 here is CASSAVREQYF. For the CDR3, the DNA is TGTGCCAGCAGCGCAGTCCGCGAGCAGTACTTC.